This T cell receptor beta chain was sequenced in a study of shared clonotypes between healthy human individuals. Turning to the study itself: Donors, aged 18 to 49, were a couple of women and three men. Study-wide findings and caveats: Clonotype sharing among donors was thought likely to change with sequencing depth.

The study enrolled healthy HIV-negative adults without recent acute infections or vaccinations as donors. The table came from immunoSEQ multiplex PCR; TCRdb's copy has only in-frame clones and leaves some out. The profile shows about 1.5 million clones, around 98% of them singletons. V lost 0 bases and J lost 5, with 11 bases in between. Germline lookup yields CDR1 SGHDT and CDR2 YYEEEE. The CDR3 runs to 14 residues. As concerns this clone: Its specificity is not known.

The chain uses TRBV5-6 and TRBJ1-1; D is possibly TRBD1 (5 bases). This TCR was sampled from a man aged 25-45 years in good health. The specimen was naive CD4+ T cells sorted from blood. Subset given: CD45RA+ positively selected. CDR3 amino acids: CASSLVAGGTEAFF. CDR3 sequence (DNA): TGTGCCAGCAGCTTGGTTGCCGGGGGGACTGAAGCTTTCTTT.